Listed below are T cell receptor beta chains from one sample, sequenced in a study of OX40 agonist ivuxolimab in advanced cancers. Sequencing used immunoSEQ multiplex PCR; TCRdb keeps in-frame clones, though not all of them. The sample shows roughly 79,000 clones, more than 75% of them seen only once. Source: CD4+ or CD8+ T cells sorted from blood, taken in a trial of the OX40 agonist ivuxolimab. All receptors derive from an adult with an advanced solid tumor such as melanoma, head and neck, liver or kidney cancer. CDR3s include the opening cysteine and the closing phenylalanine or tryptophan. A D gene is named only where the DNA matches it firmly. The size field is filled for only some rows; it gives once, few, many or a size class.

j_gene	v_gene	abundance	d_gene	CDR3nt	CDR3aa
TRBJ1-1	TRBV10-2	once	NA	TGCGCCAGCCGTTCCCCGGACAGAGGGAACACTGAAGCTTTCTTT	CASRSPDRGNTEAFF
TRBJ2-5	TRBV19	NA	NA	TGTGCCAGTAGGAAATTGAGTAGCGAAGAGACCCAGTACTTC	CASRKLSSEETQYF
TRBJ2-3	TRBV6-1	NA	TRBD2	TGTGCCAGCAGTGGCGGACTAGTAGGAGATACGCAGTATTTT	CASSGGLVGDTQYF
TRBJ1-5	TRBV5-5	NA	NA	TGTGCCAGCAGCTTGGAAAGCAGTCCGAGGGGCAATCAGCCCCAGCATTTT	CASSLESSPRGNQPQHF
TRBJ2-3	TRBV7-2	NA	TRBD2	TGTGCCAGCAGCTTAGTGGCTAGCGGGAGTAGGACAGATACGCAGTATTTT	CASSLVASGSRTDTQYF
TRBJ1-6	TRBV10-3	few	NA	TGTGCCATCAGTGTAGAGGGGACGGGGAATTCACCCCTCCACTTT	CAISVEGTGNSPLHF
TRBJ1-2	TRBV18	NA	TRBD1	TGTGCCAGCTCACCACGACAGGGGGCCGCAAACTATGGCTACACCTTC	CASSPRQGAANYGYTF
TRBJ2-3	TRBV10-3	once	NA	TGTGCCATCAGTGGGACAGAAGACACAGATACGCAGTATTTT	CAISGTEDTDTQYF
TRBJ2-5	TRBV5-1	NA	TRBD2	TGCGCCAGCGGCTTGGCCTTTAGCGGGAGTGTAGGAGAGACCCAGTACTTC	CASGLAFSGSVGETQYF
TRBJ2-5	TRBV9	NA	NA	TGTGCCAGCAGCGTAGCGCCCTACATAGGGGGCCAAGAGACCCAGTACTTC	CASSVAPYIGGQETQYF
TRBJ2-3	TRBV2	once	TRBD1	TGTGCCAGCAGTGAATGGACAGGGGTCGGCACAGATACGCAGTATTTT	CASSEWTGVGTDTQYF
TRBJ2-7	TRBV7-2	NA	NA	TGTGCCAGCAGCTTAAGGGCCCTCTCCTACGAGCAGTACTTC	CASSLRALSYEQYF
TRBJ2-3	TRBV5-1	NA	TRBD1	TGCGCCAGCGGCCGGGACAGGGGGGCAGATACGCAGTATTTT	CASGRDRGADTQYF
TRBJ2-3	TRBV5-4	NA	TRBD2	TGTGCCAGCAGCTTCTTCGGACTAGCGTTCACAGATACGCAGTATTTT	CASSFFGLAFTDTQYF
TRBJ2-1	TRBV7-7	NA	TRBD2	TGTGCTAGCAGCCCACGGGAGGGGAGTGAGCAGTTCTTC	CASSPREGSEQFF